This T cell receptor beta chain was recovered during a study of blood T cell repertoires in COVID-19. Across the study: T cells, B-cell-depleted T cells, or PBMCs supplied cDNA or gDNA.

Repertoires were generated with immunoSEQ multiplex PCR, while TCRdb's copy carries only in-frame clones and drops some. Seen here are 300,000 to 350,000 clones, approximately 88% observed once, and the top ten hold around 5%. In Cohort 3, a recovered donor had either two negative PCRs, clearance, or symptom resolution. Sequences were obtained from PBMCs or T cells enriched from blood (not recorded which). The sequence derives from a man younger than 45 who had recovered from COVID-19.

CDR3 coding DNA: TGTGCCAGCAGCTTATCTGGGGACAGGTACTACGAGCAGTACTTC. Its translation is CASSLSGDRYYEQYF. The chain couples TRBV11-3 to TRBJ2-7; TRBD1 matches 8 bases. Germline CDR1 reads SGHNT; CDR2 reads YENEEA. The CDR3 extends over 15 amino acids. The trim removed 2 bases at V and 3 bases at J, leaving 6 bases unmatched.